The entry that follows covers one TCR beta chain sequence. Per the germline V gene, CDR1 is DFQATT and CDR2 is SNEGSKA (reference sequence). Trimming stripped 0 bases from V and 5 bases from J, with 11 bases between. This CDR3 spans 13 amino acids. Individual cDNA molecules carried attached unique molecular identifiers. TCRdb re-called the 5' RACE reads with MiXCR, one entry per CDR3 protein. The sample lists about 64,000 distinct CDR3 sequences; about 12% were seen once. This specimen comes from a study of early T cells in non-severe SARS-CoV-2 infection. Whole-study context: Bulk RNA isolated from unsorted whole blood underwent sequencing; chains were not paired.

The chain couples TRBV20-1 to TRBJ2-7; no definite D call. The sequence was obtained from an adult who was a healthcare worker with PCR-confirmed SARS-CoV-2 infection or an uninfected control (not recorded which). The sequenced sample was whole blood. The CDR3 protein is CSARDVGFDEQYF. The CDR3 DNA sequence: TGCAGTGCTAGAGATGTGGGGTTCGACGAGCAGTACTTC.